This is a list of T cell receptor beta chains from one sample in a study of OX40 agonist ivuxolimab in advanced cancers. This table comes from immunoSEQ multiplex PCR, and its TCRdb copy is limited to in-frame clones, with some not included. The sample has about 74,000 clones; 75% to 95% are singletons. Sequenced here: CD4+ or CD8+ T cells sorted from blood, sampled in a trial of the OX40 agonist ivuxolimab. The receptors come from an adult with an advanced solid tumor such as melanoma, head and neck, liver or kidney cancer. Both conserved end residues are part of each CDR3. D genes are given only for firm matches. The size entry is marked missing in some rows and otherwise reads once, few, many or a size class.

size: once; V: TRBV7-9; J: TRBJ2-7; D: NA; DNA: TGTGCCAGCAGCTCACCATCGGTGGGAAGGGTCTACGAGCAGTACTTC; CDR3: CASSSPSVGRVYEQYF
size: NA; V: TRBV7-2; J: TRBJ1-2; D: NA; DNA: TGTGCCAGCAGCTTAGTATATGCAAACTATGGCTACACCTTC; CDR3: CASSLVYANYGYTF
size: NA; V: TRBV27; J: TRBJ1-1; D: TRBD1; DNA: TGTGCCAGCAGTTTAAAAGGGGGCAGGACTGAAGCTTTCTTT; CDR3: CASSLKGGRTEAFF
size: NA; V: TRBV6-1; J: TRBJ2-1; D: TRBD2; DNA: TGTGCCAGCAGTGCGAGACTAGCGGGGGATTACAATGAGCAGTTCTTC; CDR3: CASSARLAGDYNEQFF
size: NA; V: TRBV11-3; J: TRBJ2-7; D: NA; DNA: TGTGCCAGCAGCTTGGGTCTTGGCTCCGAGCAGTACTTC; CDR3: CASSLGLGSEQYF
size: NA; V: TRBV18; J: TRBJ2-5; D: NA; DNA: TGTGCCAGCTCACCACGGGCAGGGGGGGTTCAAGAGACCCAGTACTTC; CDR3: CASSPRAGGVQETQYF
size: NA; V: TRBV30; J: TRBJ2-5; D: NA; DNA: TGTGCCTGGAGTGTACCGGGCCAAGAGACCCAGTACTTC; CDR3: CAWSVPGQETQYF
size: NA; V: TRBV5-6; J: TRBJ2-5; D: NA; DNA: TGTGCCAGCAGCCCGGGCGGGACGACCCAGTACTTC; CDR3: CASSPGGTTQYF
size: NA; V: TRBV28; J: TRBJ2-7; D: TRBD1; DNA: TGTGCCAGCAGTGTGACAGGGCCCTCCTACGAGCAGTACTTC; CDR3: CASSVTGPSYEQYF
size: NA; V: TRBV29-1; J: TRBJ1-2; D: TRBD1; DNA: TGCAGCGTTGCCGGACAGGGGGTCTTCTACACCTTC; CDR3: CSVAGQGVFYTF
size: NA; V: TRBV7-2; J: TRBJ2-3; D: NA; DNA: TGTGCCAGCAGCTTAAAGGGATTGGATACGCAGTATTTT; CDR3: CASSLKGLDTQYF
size: NA; V: TRBV7-3; J: TRBJ1-2; D: NA; DNA: TGTGCCAGCAGCCCCGGGGGGTACCTTAACTATGGCTACACCTTC; CDR3: CASSPGGYLNYGYTF
size: NA; V: TRBV6-6; J: TRBJ1-2; D: TRBD1; DNA: TGTGCCAGCAGTTACGACAGGGGACATGGCTACACCTTC; CDR3: CASSYDRGHGYTF
size: NA; V: TRBV7-9; J: TRBJ1-2; D: TRBD1; DNA: TGTGCCAGCAGCGCGGAACCGGGACAGGCCGCTATGAGCTACACCTTC; CDR3: CASSAEPGQAAMSYTF
size: NA; V: TRBV15; J: TRBJ2-2; D: TRBD1; DNA: TGTGCCACCAGCAGAGACGCAGGGGGCGCGGGCGGGGAGCTGTTTTTT; CDR3: CATSRDAGGAGGELFF
size: NA; V: TRBV29-1; J: TRBJ1-1; D: TRBD1; DNA: TGCAGCGTTAGGACAGGGATCGCTTTCTTT; CDR3: CSVRTGIAFF
size: NA; V: TRBV27; J: TRBJ1-1; D: NA; DNA: TGTGCCAGCAGCCCCTGGGGGACACCGAACACTGAAGCTTTCTTT; CDR3: CASSPWGTPNTEAFF
size: NA; V: TRBV7-9; J: TRBJ2-5; D: TRBD2; DNA: TGTGCCAGCAGCTGGGGGACTAGCGGGAGTGAGACCCAGTACTTC; CDR3: CASSWGTSGSETQYF
size: NA; V: TRBV27; J: TRBJ2-3; D: TRBD2; DNA: TGTGCCACCGGGACTAGCGGGATCGGGGATACGCAGTATTTT; CDR3: CATGTSGIGDTQYF
size: NA; V: TRBV11-2; J: TRBJ2-3; D: NA; DNA: TGTGCCAGCAGCTTAGGATCGCCAGGGAGTGCGGATACGCAGTATTTT; CDR3: CASSLGSPGSADTQYF
size: NA; V: TRBV27; J: TRBJ2-4; D: TRBD2; DNA: TGTGCCAGCAGTCCGCCGGGGGAGGGAAAAAACATTCAGTACTTC; CDR3: CASSPPGEGKNIQYF
size: NA; V: TRBV28; J: TRBJ2-7; D: NA; DNA: TGTGCCAGCAGTTTGGGGGACTCTATCTACGAGCAGTACTTC; CDR3: CASSLGDSIYEQYF
size: NA; V: TRBV4-2; J: TRBJ2-7; D: NA; DNA: TGTGCCAGCAGCCAAGATCTTTCCGAGCAGTACTTC; CDR3: CASSQDLSEQYF
size: NA; V: TRBV5-8; J: TRBJ2-5; D: NA; DNA: TGTGCCAGCAGCTTGCTGGCGGGGACAGAGCAAGAGACCCAGTACTTC; CDR3: CASSLLAGTEQETQYF
size: NA; V: TRBV11-2; J: TRBJ2-5; D: NA; DNA: TGTGCCAGCAGGACCTTGGAGGGGGCGGAGGAGACCCAGTACTTC; CDR3: CASRTLEGAEETQYF
size: NA; V: TRBV9; J: TRBJ2-2; D: TRBD2; DNA: TGTGCCAGCAACGGGCTAGCGGCGAACACCGGGGAGCTGTTTTTT; CDR3: CASNGLAANTGELFF
size: NA; V: TRBV4-2; J: TRBJ1-1; D: NA; DNA: TGTGCCAGCAGCCAAGATGCCTTGCTGGACACTGAAGCTTTCTTT; CDR3: CASSQDALLDTEAFF
size: NA; V: TRBV5-5; J: TRBJ1-5; D: NA; DNA: TGTGCCAGCAGCGAGGGGGGCCAGCCCCAGCATTTT; CDR3: CASSEGGQPQHF
size: NA; V: TRBV11-2; J: TRBJ2-2; D: NA; DNA: TGTGCCAGCAGTTTTGGGGCTAGGGGAACCGGGGAGCTGTTTTTT; CDR3: CASSFGARGTGELFF
size: NA; V: TRBV6-6; J: TRBJ2-2; D: NA; DNA: TGTGCCAGCAGATATACCGGGACCGGGGAGCTGTTTTTT; CDR3: CASRYTGTGELFF
size: few; V: TRBV14; J: TRBJ2-1; D: NA; DNA: TGTGCCAGCAGCCAAGACACAGATAGATACAATGAGCAGTTCTTC; CDR3: CASSQDTDRYNEQFF